These 9 T cell receptor beta chains share one sample of origin, sequenced in a study of shared clonotypes between healthy human individuals. Sequencing was performed with immunoSEQ multiplex PCR; in TCRdb, only in-frame clones are kept and a portion is missing. The top ten hold 0.55% to 0.7% of the sample, which has about 990,000 clones, around 78% seen once. Sequencing input: memory CD4+ T cells from PBMCs. Subset in this sample: CD45RA-negative fraction. These receptors were collected from a man younger than 35 in good health. Some clones in this sample may be carry-over from other donors' samples.

The rearrangement links TRBV28 to TRBJ2-7; TRBD2 matches 9 bases. The CDR3 has 15 amino acids. The V gene end was trimmed by 4 bases and the J gene end by 7 bases; junction bases not matched to a gene: 11. Germline V gives CDR1 MDHEN, CDR2 SYDVKM. CDR3 residues: CASSSSGAAGREQYF. For the CDR3, the DNA is TGTGCCAGCAGTTCTAGCGGGGCCGCTGGGCGGGAGCAGTACTTC.

The chain combines TRBV5-8 with TRBJ2-1; no definite D call. Germline V gene data show CDR1 as SGHTS and CDR2 as YDEGEE. Deletions cut 0 bases from V and 2 bases from J, with 12 bases between. The CDR3 has 16 amino acids. CDR3 in DNA: TGTGCCAGCAGCTTGGTTCCGAGTTTTACCTACAATGAGCAGTTCTTC. This gives the protein CASSLVPSFTYNEQFF.

This chain joins TRBV10-2 and TRBJ2-2; D could derive from TRBD1 or TRBD2 (5 bases each). The V gene lost 0 bases and the J gene lost 3 bases, with 14 bases spanning the gap. The CDR3 is 17 residues long. The germline V gene has CDR1 WSHSY and CDR2 SAAADI. CDR3 region: CASSESRGTRDTGELFF. The DNA for the CDR3 is TGCGCCAGCAGTGAGTCGCGAGGGACGAGGGACACCGGGGAGCTGTTTTTT.

This clone was seen more than once but under ten times. This rearrangement joins TRBV6-6 to TRBJ1-4; 9 positions agree with TRBD1. The germline V gene encodes CDR1 MNHNY and CDR2 SVGAGI (reference sequence). The J segment lost 10 bases and the V segment lost 5 bases, leaving 8 bases of the junction unmatched. The CDR3 contains 14 residues. CDR3 sequence (DNA): TGTGCCAGCAGTCCCGGGACAGGGTGGGTAAAACTGTTTTTT. Protein product: CASSPGTGWVKLFF.

This clone was detected once. Other nucleotide sequences from this sample produce the same CDR3. The V call is TRBV5-1, the J call TRBJ2-3; 11 nucleotides align to TRBD2. The germline V gene encodes CDR1 SGHRS and CDR2 YFSETQ. The CDR3 is 15 amino acids. V gave up 0 bases and J gave up 6 bases; unmatched junction bases: 3. The CDR3 here is CASSLGASGRDTQYF. The CDR3 bases are TGCGCCAGCAGCTTGGGAGCTAGCGGGAGGGATACGCAGTATTTT.

As regards this clone: A read error may explain this, as a much larger clone is one base away. Other DNA sequences in this specimen translate into the identical CDR3. This rearrangement joins TRBV6-1 to TRBJ1-5, with a tentative D call TRBD1 (5 bases). This CDR3 is 13 amino acids long. Germline V CDR1 and CDR2: MNHNS, SASEGT. Trimming took off 3 bases at V and 6 bases at J, with 9 bases between the two ends. CDR3 sequence reads: CASSEAQGQPQHF. CDR3 nucleotides: TGTGCCAGCAGTGAGGCGCAGGGTCAGCCCCAGCATTTT.

The chain recombines TRBV5-1 with TRBJ1-6, with D unresolved. The V gene's germline CDR1 is SGHRS and CDR2 YFSETQ. The CDR3 has 15 residues. V lost 4 bases, J lost 6 bases, and 14 bases lay in between. The CDR3 DNA sequence: TGCGCCAGCAGCATACAGACGTTCGGTAATTCACCCCTCCACTTT. Translating gives CASSIQTFGNSPLHF. Full variable domain (outside the CDR3, taken from reference TRBV5-1 and TRBJ1-6): KAGVTQTPRYLIKTRGQQVTLSCSPISGHRSVSWYQQTPGQGLQFLFEYFSETQRNKGNFPGRFSGRQFSNSRSEMNVSTLELGDSALYLCASSIQTFGNSPLHFGNGTRLTVT.

The chain has TRBV18 and TRBJ2-7, with a tentative D call TRBD1 (5 bases). V was shortened by 1 base and J by 3 bases, with 7 bases between the two germline ends. The CDR3 has 13 residues. The germline V gene has CDR1 KGHSH and CDR2 LQKENI. CDR3 region: CASSPQTGYEQYF. The CDR3 DNA follows: TGTGCCAGCTCACCACAAACAGGCTACGAGCAGTACTTC.

The V call is TRBV19, the J call TRBJ2-3, with D possibly being TRBD1 (5 bases). The germline V and J ends were trimmed by 6 bases and 0 bases, with 16 bases remaining between them. The CDR3 runs to 16 residues. CDR1 and CDR2 from the germline V gene are LNHDA and SQIVND (reference sequence). DNA of the CDR3: TGTGCCAGTAGGCCGAGATGGACACTTAGCACAGATACGCAGTATTTT. Encoded protein: CASRPRWTLSTDTQYF.